Each of the 26 T cell receptor beta chains below was sequenced from the same sample in a study of cytomegalovirus exposure and HLA in healthy donors. 13 Jbeta primers and 60 Vbeta primers were used for the PCR. Measured with immunoSEQ multiplex PCR; TCRdb has only the in-frame clones, and not every one. Among 100,000 to 150,000 clones, 75% to 90% were seen once, and the ten largest hold approximately 4%. Sequencing was performed on PBMCs. These TCRs come from a woman in her thirties or forties in good health and CMV-seronegative.

The chain has TRBV4-1 and TRBJ2-1, with TRBD2 identical over 12 bases. CDR1 is MGHRA, CDR2 YSYEKL, per germline. V lost 6 bases, J lost 2 bases, and 2 bases stayed unmatched. The CDR3 has 15 residues. Here the CDR3 reads CASSPSGRAYNEQFF. CDR3 DNA: TGCGCCAGCAGTCCTAGCGGGAGGGCCTACAATGAGCAGTTCTTC.

The chain uses TRBV20-1 and TRBJ2-3; TRBD2 might be the D (5 bases). Germline V gene sequence: CDR1 DFQATT, CDR2 SNEGSKA (reference sequence). V was clipped by 4 bases and J by 3 bases, with 5 bases between them. The CDR3 has 11 residues. DNA of the CDR3: TGCAGTGCTATAGCGACAGATACGCAGTATTTT. Its translation is CSAIATDTQYF.

Only one count was recorded for this clone. CDR3 amino acids: CASSSPSGRPNTGELFF. The DNA for the CDR3 is TGTGCCAGCAGCTCGCCTAGCGGTAGACCGAACACCGGGGAGCTGTTTTTT. J is TRBJ2-2 and V is TRBV7-3, with 7 bases lining up with TRBD2. Germline CDR1 and CDR2: SGHTA and FQGTGA. Trimming at V came to 4 bases and at J to 0 bases, leaving 8 bases not matched to a gene. This CDR3 region has 17 residues.

The rearrangement joins TRBV15 to TRBJ2-5; a possible D gene is TRBD2 (6 bases). Between the trimmed V and J ends, which lost 1 base and 3 bases, there was a span of 15 bases. In germline, CDR1 is LNHNV, CDR2 YYDKDF (reference sequence). The CDR3 loop spans 16 amino acids. The CDR3 DNA sequence: TGTGCCACCAGCAGAGGGGGCCTCGGAGGGAAAGAGACCCAGTACTTC. It specifies CATSRGGLGGKETQYF.

This chain uses TRBV4-2 with TRBJ2-5, with 10 bases matching TRBD2. The V and J ends lost 4 bases and 4 bases, in that order; junction bases with no gene match: 9. From germline, CDR1 is LGHNA and CDR2 YNFKEQ. This CDR3 has 16 residues. The CDR3 is CASSPRGLAGVETQYF. CDR3 DNA sequence: TGTGCCAGCAGCCCGCGAGGGCTAGCGGGGGTAGAGACCCAGTACTTC.

This clone was seen a single time. In DNA form, the CDR3 reads TGCGCCAGCAGCTCGGGACAGGGCACAGATACGCAGTATTTT. It specifies CASSSGQGTDTQYF. The rearrangement links TRBV5-1 to TRBJ2-3; 8 bases are shared with TRBD1. Germline loops: CDR1 SGHRS, CDR2 YFSETQ. The CDR3 is 14 residues long. The trim removed 3 bases at V and 1 base at J, leaving 1 base unmatched.

This CDR3 reads CASSAKGLGRITDTQYF. CDR3 bases: TGTGCCAGCAGTGCTAAAGGACTAGGGAGGATCACAGATACGCAGTATTTT. The V call is TRBV27, the J call TRBJ2-3; 7 bases align to TRBD2. Trimming at V came to 5 bases and at J to 2 bases, leaving 13 bases not matched to a gene. Germline CDR1 and CDR2: MNHEY and SMNVEV (reference sequence). This CDR3 is built from 17 residues.

The chain combines TRBV19 with TRBJ1-6; TRBD1 matches at 7 bases. CDR3 length equals 15 residues. V dropped 4 bases and J dropped 7; count of bases not matched to a gene: 7. Germline V gene sequence: CDR1 LNHDA, CDR2 SQIVND (reference sequence). The CDR3 here is CASSTMTGRNSPLHF. CDR3 nucleotides: TGTGCCAGTAGTACAATGACAGGGAGGAATTCACCCCTCCACTTT.

This sequence joins TRBV9 and TRBJ2-3; 9 positions agree with TRBD2. The length of the CDR3 is 15 residues. Germline V gene sequence: CDR1 SGDLS, CDR2 YYNGEE. J was trimmed by 2 bases and V by 4 bases; bases with no gene match: 5. The CDR3 sequence is CASSLSGGPTDTQYF. CDR3 sequence (DNA): TGTGCCAGCAGCCTGAGCGGGGGGCCCACAGATACGCAGTATTTT. The full variable domain, completed using reference TRBV9 and TRBJ2-3, is DSGVTQTPKHLITATGQRVTLRCSPRSGDLSVYWYQQSLDQGLQFLIQYYNGEERAKGNILERFSAQQFPDLHSELNLSSLELGDSALYFCASSLSGGPTDTQYFGPGTRLTVL.

CDR3 loop: CASKRGSSGEWYEQYF. CDR3 DNA: TGTGCCAGCAAACGGGGAAGCTCCGGAGAGTGGTACGAGCAGTACTTC. The genes are TRBV5-4 and TRBJ2-7, with D maybe TRBD2 (5 bases). CDR3 length: 16 residues. Germline CDR1 is SGHNT and CDR2 is YYREEE (reference sequence). Trimming cost V 6 bases and J 4 bases, with 23 bases left between them.

This clone has a single count. The chain recombines TRBV2 with TRBJ1-3; perhaps TRBD1 as D (6 bases). This CDR3 is built from 16 residues. V was pared by 6 bases and J by 0 bases, with 15 bases between. CDR1 and CDR2 from the germline V gene are SNHLY and FYNNEI. The CDR3 loop is CASSQGLLSSGNTIYF. The CDR3 coding sequence is TGTGCCAGCAGCCAGGGGCTCCTGAGCTCTGGAAACACCATATATTTT.

This chain links TRBV6-5 with TRBJ1-2; D gene unclear. The germline V gene encodes CDR1 MNHEY and CDR2 SVGAGI. V shed 2 bases and J shed 7 bases, with 17 bases lying between them. This CDR3 region has 15 residues. This chain's CDR3 is CASSYQRGGRPGYTF. CDR3 nucleotides: TGTGCCAGCAGTTACCAACGGGGAGGGAGGCCTGGCTACACCTTC.

The V call is TRBV13, the J call TRBJ2-1; 9 bases match TRBD1. The germline gives CDR1 PRHDT, CDR2 FYEKMQ (reference sequence). The trim removed 5 bases at V and 3 bases at J, leaving 5 bases unmatched. This CDR3 is built from 15 residues. This CDR3 reads CASSPQGQGYNEQFF. The CDR3 coding sequence is TGTGCCAGCAGCCCCCAGGGACAGGGCTACAATGAGCAGTTCTTC.

J is TRBJ2-3 and V is TRBV6-1; 7 bases match TRBD2. With 0 bases clipped from V and 4 bases from J, the junction kept 4 bases outside the gene matches. CDR1 is MNHNS, CDR2 SASEGT, per germline. The length of the CDR3 is 15 residues. The CDR3 sequence: CASSEAGGRSDTQYF. The CDR3 bases are TGTGCCAGCAGTGAAGCGGGGGGGAGGTCAGATACGCAGTATTTT.

The chain couples TRBV10-3 to TRBJ1-1; D is unclear. The V gene's germline CDR1 is ENHRY and CDR2 SYGVKD. CDR3 length: 14 residues. The germline V and J ends were trimmed by 4 bases and 7 bases, with 16 bases remaining between them. This chain's CDR3 is CAISGPEAGDEAFF. In DNA, the CDR3 is TGTGCCATCAGTGGACCAGAGGCCGGGGATGAAGCTTTCTTT.

The chain has TRBV9 and TRBJ1-3; maybe TRBD1 (6 bases). Between the trimmed V and J ends, which lost 0 bases and 3 bases, there was a span of 7 bases. The CDR3 contains 14 residues. In germline, CDR1 is SGDLS, CDR2 YYNGEE. The CDR3 nucleotides read TGTGCCAGCAGCGTAGGGGACATTGGAAACACCATATATTTT. It is translated as CASSVGDIGNTIYF.

This clone was observed a few times. The chain carries TRBV7-9 and TRBJ1-3, with D tentatively TRBD1 (6 bases). The V gene lost 5 bases and the J gene lost 4 bases, with 9 bases spanning the gap. In germline, CDR1 is SEHNR, CDR2 FQNEAQ (reference sequence). CDR3 length: 13 residues. The CDR3: CASSVDRGNTIYF. CDR3 coding DNA: TGTGCCAGCAGCGTGGACAGAGGAAACACCATATATTTT.

The gene calls are TRBV12-5 and TRBJ2-2, with 13 bases lining up with TRBD2. Germline lookup yields CDR1 LGHNT and CDR2 FRNRAP. CDR3 length: 18 residues. Unmatched junction bases numbered 6, after V lost 1 base and J lost 4 bases. The CDR3 DNA reads TGTGCTAGTGGTTTGGGACAAACTAGCGGGAGGGCCACCGGGGAGCTGTTTTTT. Translation: CASGLGQTSGRATGELFF. The whole variable domain, filled in from reference TRBV12-5 and TRBJ2-2, reads DARVTQTPRHKVTEMGQEVTMRCQPILGHNTVFWYRQTMMQGLELLAYFRNRAPLDDSGMPKDRFSAEMPDATLATLKIQPSEPRDSAVYFCASGLGQTSGRATGELFFGEGSRLTVL.

This clone was picked up one time. The chain carries TRBV9 and TRBJ2-2; D is uncertain. The V end lost 2 bases, the J end lost 7 bases, and 6 bases lay between the germline ends. The CDR3 has 12 residues. Germline V lookup: CDR1 SGDLS, CDR2 YYNGEE. Here the CDR3 DNA reads TGTGCCAGCAGCGTGAATAGCGGGGAGCTGTTTTTT. Its translation: CASSVNSGELFF.

A single count supports this clone. The V call is TRBV9, the J call TRBJ1-6; 7 bases agree with TRBD1. The CDR3 totals 14 residues. Looked up from germline, CDR1 is SGDLS and CDR2 is YYNGEE. V lost 0 bases to trimming and J lost 10 bases; unmatched junction nucleotides: 4. CDR3 protein: CASSVGQGGSPLHF. For the CDR3, the DNA is TGTGCCAGCAGCGTAGGGCAGGGGGGCTCACCCCTCCACTTT.

V usage is TRBV4-1 and J usage is TRBJ2-5, with D unclear. The germline V and J ends were trimmed by 1 base and 2 bases, with 8 bases remaining between them. The CDR3 consists of 14 residues. CDR1 is MGHRA and CDR2 is YSYEKL in the germline V gene. The CDR3 DNA sequence: TGCGCCAGCAGCCAAGTGCTGCTACAAGAGACCCAGTACTTC. Protein product: CASSQVLLQETQYF.

This clone has more than one count but fewer than ten. The V and J genes are TRBV7-2 and TRBJ1-4; the match to TRBD1 covers 8 bases. V was pared by 5 bases and J by 8 bases, with 7 bases of the junction left unmatched. Germline CDR1 SGHTA, CDR2 FQGNSA. This CDR3 comprises 14 residues. CDR3 in amino acids: CASSRTGSNEKLFF. The CDR3 nucleotides are TGTGCCAGCAGCCGGACAGGGTCGAACGAAAAACTGTTTTTT.

A word on this clone: Other DNA variants within this sample encode the same CDR3. The chain combines TRBV9 with TRBJ1-1, with D uncertain. In germline, CDR1 is SGDLS, CDR2 YYNGEE. The V and J ends lost 0 bases and 1 base respectively, with 4 bases between them. The CDR3 has 13 amino acids. The CDR3: CASSVAGNTEAFF. The CDR3 bases are TGTGCCAGCAGCGTAGCAGGGAACACTGAAGCTTTCTTT.

The chain links TRBV10-3 to TRBJ2-3; 8 bases match TRBD2. Germline CDR1 ENHRY, CDR2 SYGVKD. V trimming: 3 bases; J trimming: 5 bases; junction bases outside the gene matches: 7. The CDR3 spans 15 residues. This chain's CDR3 is CAISDGAGARDTQYF. CDR3 in DNA: TGTGCCATCAGTGACGGAGCGGGAGCCCGAGATACGCAGTATTTT.

This clone was counted a few times. The V gene is TRBV7-9, the J gene TRBJ2-1; weak D call: TRBD2 (6 bases). Germline CDR1 SEHNR, CDR2 FQNEAQ (reference sequence). The CDR3 has 12 residues. V lost 0 bases and J lost 10, with 7 bases in between. CDR3 sequence: CASSLAGGEQFF. The CDR3 DNA reads as TGTGCCAGCAGCTTAGCGGGGGGAGAGCAGTTCTTC.

A few counts support this clone. V usage is TRBV5-4 and J usage is TRBJ1-4, with D unresolved. CDR1 and CDR2 (germline): SGHNT, YYREEE (reference sequence). Trimming stripped 2 bases from V and 5 bases from J, with 7 bases between. The CDR3 length is 13 residues. CDR3 nucleotides: TGTGCCAGCAGCTTAGGAGGGAATGAAAAACTGTTTTTT. This gives the protein CASSLGGNEKLFF.